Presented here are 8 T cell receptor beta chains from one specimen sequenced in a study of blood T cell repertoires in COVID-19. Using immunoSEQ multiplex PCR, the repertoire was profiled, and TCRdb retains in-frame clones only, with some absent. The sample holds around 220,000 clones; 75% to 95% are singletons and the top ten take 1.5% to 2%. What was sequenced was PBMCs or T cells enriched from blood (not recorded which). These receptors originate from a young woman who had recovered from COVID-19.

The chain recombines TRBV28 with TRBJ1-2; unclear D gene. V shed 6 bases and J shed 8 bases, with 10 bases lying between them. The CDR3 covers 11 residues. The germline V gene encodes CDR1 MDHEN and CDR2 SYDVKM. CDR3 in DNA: TGTGCCAGCAGCCCCGGAGAAGGCTACACCTTC. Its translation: CASSPGEGYTF.

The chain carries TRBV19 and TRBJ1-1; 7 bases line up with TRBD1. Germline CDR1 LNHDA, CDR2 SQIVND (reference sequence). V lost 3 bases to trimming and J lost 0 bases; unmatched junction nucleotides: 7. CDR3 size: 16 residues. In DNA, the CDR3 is TGTGCCAGTAGTATGCCGGGACAGTCGGTGAACACTGAAGCTTTCTTT. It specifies CASSMPGQSVNTEAFF.

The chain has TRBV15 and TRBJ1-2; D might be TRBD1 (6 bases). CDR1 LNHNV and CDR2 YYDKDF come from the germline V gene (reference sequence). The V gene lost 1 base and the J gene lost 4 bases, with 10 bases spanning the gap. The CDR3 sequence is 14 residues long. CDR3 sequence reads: CATSRGDKTYGYTF. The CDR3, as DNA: TGTGCCACCAGCAGAGGGGACAAGACCTATGGCTACACCTTC.

CDR3 bases: TGTGCCAGCTCCCCCCAGGTAAATCAGCCCCAGCATTTT. Translation: CASSPQVNQPQHF. The chain uses TRBV18 and TRBJ1-5, with D unresolved. The ends were cut back, 6 bases at V and 4 bases at J, with 10 bases in the middle. Germline values: CDR1 KGHSH, CDR2 LQKENI. The CDR3 extends over 13 amino acids. The full variable domain, with the rest looked up from reference TRBV18 and TRBJ1-5, is NAGVMQNPRHLVRRRGQEARLRCSPMKGHSHVYWYRQLPEEGLKFMVYLQKENIIDESGMPKERFSAEFPKEGPSILRIQQVVRGDSAAYFCASSPQVNQPQHFGDGTRLSIL.

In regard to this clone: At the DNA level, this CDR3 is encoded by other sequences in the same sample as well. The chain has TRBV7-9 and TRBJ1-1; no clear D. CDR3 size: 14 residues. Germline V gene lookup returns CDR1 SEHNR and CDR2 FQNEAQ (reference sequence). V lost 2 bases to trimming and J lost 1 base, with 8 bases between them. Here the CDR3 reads CASSLSGGNTEAFF. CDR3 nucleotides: TGTGCCAGCAGCTTATCTGGAGGGAACACTGAAGCTTTCTTT.

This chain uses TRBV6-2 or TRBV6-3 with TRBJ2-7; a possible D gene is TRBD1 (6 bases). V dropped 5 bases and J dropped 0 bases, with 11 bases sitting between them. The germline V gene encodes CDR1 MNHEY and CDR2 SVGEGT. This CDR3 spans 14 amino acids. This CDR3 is CASSPGQSSYEQYF. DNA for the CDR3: TGTGCCAGCAGTCCCGGACAGAGCTCCTACGAGCAGTACTTC.

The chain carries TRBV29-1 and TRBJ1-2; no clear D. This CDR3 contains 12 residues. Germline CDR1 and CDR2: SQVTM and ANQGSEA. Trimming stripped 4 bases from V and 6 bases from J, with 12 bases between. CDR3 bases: TGCAGCGTTGTAGGAGGGTTTAATGGCTACACCTTC. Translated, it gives CSVVGGFNGYTF.

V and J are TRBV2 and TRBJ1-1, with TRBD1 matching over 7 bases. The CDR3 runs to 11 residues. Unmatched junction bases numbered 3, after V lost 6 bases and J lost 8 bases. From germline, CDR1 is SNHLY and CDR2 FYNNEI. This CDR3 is CASRQGEEAFF. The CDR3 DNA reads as TGTGCCAGCAGGCAGGGGGAGGAAGCTTTCTTT.